In its sample, the clone carrying this TCR beta chain was seen a few times. Germline CDR1 is SGHRS and CDR2 is YFSETQ. J was trimmed by 8 bases and V by 4 bases; bases with no gene match: 14. The CDR3 has 15 amino acids. TCRdb's copy holds only in-frame clones and misses some; the assay was immunoSEQ multiplex PCR. The sample holds about 300,000 clones; around 86% are singletons and the top ten take approximately 12%. This sample was taken from a study of blood T cell repertoires in COVID-19. Study at large: The study drew acute and convalescent COVID-19 samples from the United States, Italy and Spain.

The material sequenced was peripheral blood. This sequence originates from a human donor in a cohort sampled during active COVID-19. The genes are TRBV5-1 and TRBJ1-2; the match to TRBD1 covers 7 bases. DNA for the CDR3: TGCGCCAGCAGCCCCACAGGACAGGCAAGGGACGGCTACACCTTC. Its translation: CASSPTGQARDGYTF.